This is a list of T cell receptor beta chains from one sample in a study of tumor-infiltrating lymphocytes in oesophageal squamous cell carcinoma. TCRdb ran MiXCR on the PCR reads and lists one entry per CDR3 protein. This sample has 9,000 to 13,000 distinct CDR3 sequences, with around three fifths found just once. Sample: esophageal tumor tissue. The receptors were sampled from a male donor with esophageal squamous cell carcinoma. Each CDR3 is given with its conserved first and last residue. Fields, in order: V gene, CDR3 protein.

TRBV7-7,CASSLFFAGENEQFF
TRBV11-2,CASLRSYSTDTQYF
TRBV2,CASSELGLAGSNEQFF
TRBV6-1,CASSVGGETYEQYF
TRBV7-2,CASSLTSEQYF
TRBV6-1,CASSERREGYQPQHF
TRBV6-1,CASSEAGIGLSSYNEQFF
TRBV10-2,CASAPGSLYEQYF
TRBV28,CASSFGGIWYQETQYF
TRBV7-2,CASSSGLAGASISYEQYF
TRBV7-9,CASSFSGRSYNEQFF
TRBV6-1,CASSWTSGNTIYF
TRBV6-2/TRBV6-3,CASSSRGGASYEQYF
TRBV5-4,CATYLQGTNTGELFF
TRBV11-3,CASSYISSGRNDEQYF
TRBV7-2,CASSLAAGTHEQYF
TRBV7-8,CASSLVGGAGNQPQHF
TRBV7-3,CASSYRGPSGTYEQYF
TRBV6-5,CASSEGLGGVTEAFF
TRBV12-3/TRBV12-4,CASSLRRGQGSGNTIYF
TRBV7-6,CASSLASSSFVDEQFF
TRBV12-3/TRBV12-4,CASARGFGQETQYF
TRBV7-2,CASSLVEAGGTDTQYF
TRBV7-6,CASSSHPSGSGNEQFF
TRBV7-2,CASSLLGLAGAETQYF
TRBV7-2,CASSLQVRDEQFF
TRBV7-9,CASSLRAEETQYF
TRBV7-4,CASSSSRVADTQYF
TRBV7-2,CASSLGVGAPNEQFF
TRBV5-4,CASSLGSSGNTIYF
TRBV6-6,CASTGGGANTGELFF
TRBV7-3,CASSFLQGATGELFF
TRBV7-2,CASSWLAGGPLNEQFF
TRBV7-8,CASSFSTREAFF
TRBV7-6,CASSTGGGPYEQYF
TRBV7-9,CASSDQGLGAFF
TRBV7-3,CASSLDPSLGQFF
TRBV24-1,CATSSVDRDLNYGYTF
TRBV6-1,CASTFGRYEQYF
TRBV7-8,CASSLTPYEQYF
TRBV5-5,CASSLDLNTEAFF
TRBV6-8,CASSYSRKPGLGLNEQYF
TRBV7-3,CASSVLQGSEAFF
TRBV25-1,CASSVQGAQVTETQYF
TRBV7-8,CASSLGSSGSSYEQYF
TRBV7-2,CASSLEGQTNNEQFF
TRBV6-1,CASSATYSNHEQFF
TRBV7-3,CASSTRGGGTYNEQFF
TRBV5-1,CASTPVKSSYNEQFF
TRBV7-2,CASSDWGGEQFF
TRBV7-2,CASSGLAGRDEQFF
TRBV7-8,CASSLQGTGNTIYF
TRBV12-3/TRBV12-4,CASSFGGGADTQYF
TRBV7-3,CASSLPGYGTEAFF
TRBV28,CASSLPLAAYNEQFF
TRBV7-2,CASSSQTGTVRDYGYTF
TRBV7-9,CASSSLGLAGGYNEQFF
TRBV11-1,CASSLGGARETQYF